This is a list of T cell receptor beta chains from one sample in a study of technical replicates of blood from a few donors. The data were produced by immunoSEQ multiplex PCR, yet TCRdb's version contains in-frame clones alone and is incomplete. Of over 50,000 clones in the sample, less than 98% are singletons; the top ten hold approximately 0.18%. Sequenced material: T cells isolated from PBMCs. Every receptor here comes from a human donor in good health. Both conserved end residues are part of each CDR3. The D gene is left open where the match is weak. Size is omitted from some rows. Given values are once, few, many or a class for expanded clones.

j_call v_call d_call clone_size cdr3_nt cdr3_aa
TRBJ2-7 TRBV6-5 - - TGTGCCAGCAGTTACTCCCGGCAGGCCTACGAGCAGTACTTC CASSYSRQAYEQYF
TRBJ1-2 TRBV7-9 - - TGTGCCAGCAGCTTGGAGCCATATGGCTACACCTTC CASSLEPYGYTF
TRBJ1-5 TRBV19 - - TGTGCCACCGCTTTAGCTGTGCGGTATCAGCCCCAGCATTTT CATALAVRYQPQHF
TRBJ1-1 TRBV11-3 TRBD1 - TGTGCCAGCAGCGCTGCCCCGGGACAGACGAACACTGAAGCTTTCTTT CASSAAPGQTNTEAFF
TRBJ1-2 TRBV30 - - TGTGCCTGGAGTCAGGGGCCCTATAACTATGGCTACACCTTC CAWSQGPYNYGYTF
TRBJ1-5 TRBV28 TRBD1 - TGTGCCAGCAGTGGACAGGGATCGGGCAATCAGCCCCAGCATTTT CASSGQGSGNQPQHF
TRBJ2-2 TRBV29-1 TRBD1 - TGCAGCGTTCCCGGACAGGGAAGCACCGGGGAGCTGTTTTTT CSVPGQGSTGELFF
TRBJ2-3 TRBV7-2 - - TGTGCCAGCAGCGCCATACAACGGGGTACGCAGTATTTT CASSAIQRGTQYF
TRBJ1-2 TRBV5-5 - few TGTGCCAGCATCGTGGACGCCACCGGAGGGCCTTATGGCTACACCTTC CASIVDATGGPYGYTF
TRBJ1-4 TRBV5-1 TRBD1 - TGCGCCAGCAGCTTGGGGGCAGGGACAGGGGCGAAACTGTTTTTT CASSLGAGTGAKLFF
TRBJ1-2 TRBV25-1 TRBD1 - TGTGCCAGCAGTGGGATCGGACCGGAGACAGGGTATGGCTACACCTTC CASSGIGPETGYGYTF
TRBJ2-3 TRBV5-4 TRBD2 - TGTGCCAGCAGCTTGGAGCCTAGCGGGGGCGATATGGATACGCAGTATTTT CASSLEPSGGDMDTQYF
TRBJ2-1 TRBV7-7 - - TGTGCCAGCAGCTTAGCGGGAGTGAATGAGCAGTTCTTC CASSLAGVNEQFF
TRBJ1-1 TRBV2 - - TGTGCCAGCAGTCTAGGGGCCCTGAACACTGAAGCTTTCTTT CASSLGALNTEAFF
TRBJ2-7 TRBV4-1 - - TGCGCCAGCAGCCAAGCCCAGACCTACGAGCAGTACTTC CASSQAQTYEQYF
TRBJ2-3 TRBV7-9 TRBD1 - TGTGCCAGCGACGCGGCGGACAGGGGTACGGATACGCAGTATTTT CASDAADRGTDTQYF
TRBJ2-4 TRBV5-6 - - TGTGCCAGCAGCGAAACTGGGCGAATAGCCAAAAACATTCAGTACTTC CASSETGRIAKNIQYF
TRBJ2-7 TRBV28 TRBD1 - TGTGCCAGCAACTATGGACAGGGGCCCTCCTACGAGCAGTACTTC CASNYGQGPSYEQYF
TRBJ1-2 TRBV28 TRBD1 - TGTGCCAGCAGTTTGTCGACTCCGGGACAGGGGTATGGCTACACCTTC CASSLSTPGQGYGYTF
TRBJ2-5 TRBV5-6 TRBD2 - TGTGCCAGCAGCTTACTAGCGTCAAAGACCCAGTACTTC CASSLLASKTQYF
TRBJ2-6 TRBV5-1 - - TGCGCCAGCAGCCCCCTCCCCCAGGGGTCTGGGGCCAACGTCCTGACTTTC CASSPLPQGSGANVLTF
TRBJ2-5 TRBV29-1 - - TGCAGCGTTCGTCTAAGGTCTCCGGGAGAGACCCAGTACTTC CSVRLRSPGETQYF
TRBJ2-7 TRBV19 TRBD2 - TGTGCCAGTAGTAGCGGGGGAGCCTACGAGCAGTACTTC CASSSGGAYEQYF
TRBJ1-5 TRBV28 TRBD1 - TGTGCCAGCAGTTTCTACAGGGGAATAAGCAATCAGCCCCAGCATTTT CASSFYRGISNQPQHF
TRBJ1-5 TRBV4-1 TRBD1 - TGCGCCAGCAGCCAAAGAGGACAGGGGGCGGGGGGTCAGCCCCAGCATTTT CASSQRGQGAGGQPQHF
TRBJ2-7 TRBV28 - - TGTGCCAGCAGTTTGTACCGGACACCCACTGACTTC CASSLYRTPTDF
TRBJ2-7 TRBV11-3 - - TGTGCCAGCAGAAGTGGACAGCTCCCCGGGGAGCAGTACTTC CASRSGQLPGEQYF
TRBJ1-4 TRBV7-9 - once TGTGCCAGCAGCTTGAGTGAAAAACTGTTTTTT CASSLSEKLFF
TRBJ2-7 TRBV4-2 TRBD2 - TGTGCCAGCAGCTCCCAGTCTAGCGGGGGTTACGAGCAGTACTTC CASSSQSSGGYEQYF
TRBJ1-3 TRBV19 - - TGTGCCAGTAGCCGTCGGGGAACTGGAAACACCATATATTTT CASSRRGTGNTIYF
TRBJ2-2 TRBV7-3 - - TGTGCCAGCAGCTTAAGGAGGAGAGGGGGGGGAGGTTCCCCGACCGTGAACACCGGGGAGCTGTTTTTT CASSLRRRGGGGSPTVNTGELFF
TRBJ1-5 TRBV7-8 - - TGTGCCAGCAGCCAGCGGGCAGCCTATAGCAATCAGCCCCAGCATTTT CASSQRAAYSNQPQHF
TRBJ1-4 TRBV12-5 - - TGTGCTAGTGGTTATGGCCCGAAATCAACTAATGAAAAACTGTTTTTT CASGYGPKSTNEKLFF
TRBJ2-7 TRBV5-1 TRBD1 - TGCGCCAGCAGCTTGGTGTCCCTGGTACGAGAATTACAGGGGGAGAGCGAGCAGTACTTC CASSLVSLVRELQGESEQYF
TRBJ2-7 TRBV5-1 - once TGCACTGGGCAGGACAGCATACTTTCTTACGAGCAGTACTTC CTGQDSILSYEQYF
TRBJ1-2 TRBV19 - - TGTGCCAGTAGGGATGAACAGTTTACTAACTATGGCTACACCTTC CASRDEQFTNYGYTF
TRBJ2-7 TRBV29-1 - - TGCAGCGCCCTCTCAGGAAGCTCCTACGAGCAGTACTTC CSALSGSSYEQYF
TRBJ2-3 TRBV7-2 - - TGTGCCAGCAGCTTATACGGGACTAGCACAGATACGCAGTATTTT CASSLYGTSTDTQYF
TRBJ1-5 TRBV5-8 - - TGTGCCAGCAGCATAGAACCCGACAATCAGCCCCAGCATTTT CASSIEPDNQPQHF
TRBJ1-1 TRBV5-1 TRBD1 - TGCGCCAGCAGCTGGACAGGGACAGACACTGAAGCTTTCTTT CASSWTGTDTEAFF
TRBJ2-3 TRBV11-1 TRBD2 - TGTGCCAGCAGCTGGCGGGGGGATTATGATACGCAGTATTTT CASSWRGDYDTQYF
TRBJ1-5 TRBV28 TRBD1 - TGTGCCAGCTCTCGGGACAGAAATCAGCCCCAGCATTTT CASSRDRNQPQHF
TRBJ1-1 TRBV29-1 - once TGCAGCGTTGATTTCAGGGGAGATATGGGTGAAGCTTTCTTT CSVDFRGDMGEAFF
TRBJ2-7 TRBV20-1 - - TGCAGTGGAGGTAGTCAGTACGAGCAGTACTTC CSGGSQYEQYF
TRBJ2-5 TRBV13 TRBD1 - TGTGCCAGCAGCTACAGACAGGGCCAAGAGACCCAGTACTTC CASSYRQGQETQYF
TRBJ1-1 TRBV29-1 TRBD1 once TGCAGCCCCGACAGGGGAATGAACACTGAAGCTTTCTTT CSPDRGMNTEAFF
TRBJ1-2 TRBV2 - - TGTGCCAGCAGGCAAACGACTGTTAACTATGGCTACACCTTC CASRQTTVNYGYTF
TRBJ1-6 TRBV27 TRBD1 once TGTGCCAGCAGTTTATCGATAGGGGGGACAGTGAAGTCACCCCTCCACTTT CASSLSIGGTVKSPLHF
TRBJ1-1 TRBV28 - - TGTGCCAGCAGTCTGGGGGGGAGGGCGAGGACTGAAGCTTTCTTT CASSLGGRARTEAFF
TRBJ2-1 TRBV7-2 TRBD2 - TGTGCCAGCAGCCCGGGACTAGCGGGCAATGAGCAGTTCTTC CASSPGLAGNEQFF
TRBJ2-2 TRBV6-1 - once TGTGCCAGCAGCGGGGAGATGTACACCGGGGAGCTGTTTTTT CASSGEMYTGELFF
TRBJ2-7 TRBV14 - - TGTGCCAGCAGCCAAGACGAGGGAGTGCGCTACGAGCAGTACTTC CASSQDEGVRYEQYF
TRBJ2-1 TRBV29-1 TRBD2 - TGCAGCGTTGAAGACGGACTAGCGGGAAACTACAATGAGCAGTTCTTC CSVEDGLAGNYNEQFF
TRBJ1-1 TRBV4-2 - - TGTGCCAGCAGCCAAGTAAACGGGGGTAACACTGAAGCTTTCTTT CASSQVNGGNTEAFF